The 23 T cell receptor beta chains listed next were all sequenced from one sample in a study of T cell responses to AZD1222 COVID-19 vaccine. Generated by immunoSEQ multiplex PCR, the TCRdb table keeps only in-frame clones and is missing some. The sample lists some 56,000 clones; approximately 89% were seen once. The sample here was peripheral blood, taken 28 days after the second AZD1222 dose. Every receptor here comes from an adult who received the AZD1222 COVID-19 vaccine.

A remark on this clone: Germline and junction disagree at one end, which may indicate a read error. J is TRBJ2-3 and V is TRBV6-5; TRBD1 might be the D (7 bases). The CDR3 covers 15 residues. From germline, CDR1 is MNHEY and CDR2 SVGAGI. CDR3 in DNA: TGTGCCAGCAGTTACGGAGGGGGCCGCACGGATACGCAGTATTTT. Translated: CASSYGGGRTDTQYF.

The chain links TRBV19 to TRBJ2-2; 7 bases line up with TRBD1. Trimming at V came to 5 bases and at J to 6 bases, leaving 6 bases not matched to a gene. The V gene's germline CDR1 is LNHDA and CDR2 SQIVND (reference sequence). This CDR3 comprises 14 residues. In DNA, the CDR3 is TGTGCCAGTAGTGACCAGGGGGTAGCCGGGGAGCTGTTTTTT. This translates into CASSDQGVAGELFF. Full variable domain (outside the CDR3, taken from reference TRBV19 and TRBJ2-2): DGGITQSPKYLFRKEGQNVTLSCEQNLNHDAMYWYRQDPGQGLRLIYYSQIVNDFQKGDIAEGYSVSREKKESFPLTVTSAQKNPTAFYLCASSDQGVAGELFFGEGSRLTVL.

The genes are TRBV30 and TRBJ2-2; D remains unclear. The germline CDR1 and CDR2 sequences are GTSNPN and SVGIG (reference sequence). CDR3 length: 15 residues. The V and J ends lost 0 bases and 2 bases respectively, with 10 bases between them. The CDR3 spells CAWSVRATNTGELFF. The CDR3 nucleotides read TGTGCCTGGAGTGTAAGGGCAACCAACACCGGGGAGCTGTTTTTT.

The chain recombines TRBV10-3 with TRBJ2-5, with D maybe TRBD1 (6 bases). The CDR3 has 13 amino acids. The V and J ends lost 4 bases and 4 bases respectively, with 10 bases between them. From germline, CDR1 is ENHRY and CDR2 SYGVKD. CDR3 protein: CAISGGPGETQYF. The CDR3 coding sequence is TGTGCCATCAGTGGGGGGCCCGGAGAGACCCAGTACTTC.

The J gene is TRBJ2-7, the V gene TRBV18, with D possibly TRBD1 on 6 matching bases. Trimming took 0 bases from V and 1 from J, leaving 10 bases between them. The CDR3 spans 15 residues. Germline-derived CDR1 and CDR2 are KGHSH and LQKENI. CDR3 amino acids: CASSPPGAASYEQYF. CDR3 sequence (DNA): TGTGCCAGCTCACCACCGGGGGCAGCTTCCTACGAGCAGTACTTC. The full variable domain, completed using reference TRBV18 and TRBJ2-7, is NAGVMQNPRHLVRRRGQEARLRCSPMKGHSHVYWYRQLPEEGLKFMVYLQKENIIDESGMPKERFSAEFPKEGPSILRIQQVVRGDSAAYFCASSPPGAASYEQYFGPGTRLTVT.

The V and J genes are TRBV28 and TRBJ2-2; the match to TRBD1 covers 8 bases. V dropped 5 bases and J dropped 4; count of bases not matched to a gene: 6. Germline V gene data show CDR1 as MDHEN and CDR2 as SYDVKM. The CDR3 is made up of 15 amino acids. This CDR3 is CASSEQGAGTGELFF. The CDR3 DNA reads as TGTGCCAGCAGTGAGCAGGGGGCGGGCACCGGGGAGCTGTTTTTT.

This clone was seen once. Here the CDR3 DNA reads TGTGCCAGCAGGTATAACAGGGGTTATACCTACGAGCAGTACTTC. Protein: CASRYNRGYTYEQYF. The genes are TRBV2 and TRBJ2-7; 7 bases are shared with TRBD1. V shed 6 bases, J shed 2 bases, and the junction held 10 bases outside the gene matches. Germline assignment: CDR1 SNHLY and CDR2 FYNNEI. CDR3 length: 15 amino acids.

The chain recombines TRBV19 with TRBJ1-2; possibly TRBD1 for D (6 bases). This CDR3 region has 14 residues. Germline V gives CDR1 LNHDA, CDR2 SQIVND (reference sequence). Trimming cost V 3 bases and J 3 bases, with 11 bases left between them. The CDR3 reads CASSIQDRYYGYTF. The CDR3 coding sequence is TGTGCCAGTAGTATTCAGGACAGATACTATGGCTACACCTTC.

V is TRBV5-6 and J is TRBJ1-4; D perhaps matches TRBD1 (5 bases). Germline-derived CDR1 and CDR2 are SGHDT and YYEEEE. The CDR3 runs 13 residues. The V and J ends lost 5 bases and 5 bases respectively, with 10 bases between them. The CDR3 is CASSPHRNEKLFF. The DNA for the CDR3 is TGTGCCAGCAGTCCCCACAGGAATGAAAAACTGTTTTTT.

The chain is built from TRBV3-1 (or the pseudogene TRBV3-2) and TRBJ2-7; a possible D gene is TRBD2 (5 bases). CDR1 and CDR2 (germline): LGHDT, YNNKEL (reference sequence). Trimming removed 5 bases at V and 3 bases at J, with 11 bases between. The CDR3 contains 13 residues. The DNA for the CDR3 is TGTGCCAGCAGCTTACTCGGGAACTACGAGCAGTACTTC. This sequence encodes CASSLLGNYEQYF.

V gene TRBV7-9 combines with J gene TRBJ2-7; D may be TRBD2 (5 bases). Trimming pared 5 bases from V and 3 bases from J, leaving 14 bases between. The CDR3 extends over 14 amino acids. In germline, CDR1 is SEHNR, CDR2 FQNEAQ (reference sequence). CDR3 nucleotide sequence: TGTGCCAGCAGCCCGGGGTCAGAAGACTACGAGCAGTACTTC. Protein sequence: CASSPGSEDYEQYF.

J is TRBJ1-5 and V is TRBV6-4; D unresolved. Trimming cost V 7 bases and J 2 bases, with 12 bases left between them. CDR1 MRHNA and CDR2 SNTAGT come from the germline V gene. The CDR3 consists of 14 residues. CDR3 DNA sequence: TGTGCCAGCAAGGGCAGCTTTGGCAATCAGCCCCAGCATTTT. It specifies CASKGSFGNQPQHF.

This chain links TRBV28 with TRBJ1-4, with 7 bases aligning to TRBD1. V lost 6 bases and J lost 0; bases outside the gene matches: 7. This CDR3 region has 16 residues. From germline, CDR1 is MDHEN and CDR2 SYDVKM. The CDR3 region has the DNA TGTGCCAGCAGAAAGGGACAGCTAGCAACTAATGAAAAACTGTTTTTT. Its protein product is CASRKGQLATNEKLFF.

This clone was picked up one time. This sequence joins TRBV9 and TRBJ2-5; TRBD1 matches at 10 bases. The CDR3 spans 15 residues. Germline V CDR1 and CDR2: SGDLS, YYNGEE. Trimming removed 3 bases from V and 5 bases from J; junction bases left unmatched: 7. The CDR3 region is CASSDGTGVWETQYF. CDR3 nucleotide sequence: TGTGCCAGCAGCGATGGGACAGGGGTATGGGAGACCCAGTACTTC.

The chain combines TRBV4-2 with TRBJ2-5; D might be TRBD1 (5 bases). Per the germline V gene, CDR1 is LGHNA and CDR2 is YNFKEQ. The CDR3 totals 15 residues. The germline V and J ends were trimmed by 2 bases and 5 bases, with 15 bases remaining between them. The CDR3 spells CASSQPLGVGETQYF. The CDR3 DNA reads TGTGCCAGCAGCCAACCTCTAGGGGTTGGGGAGACCCAGTACTTC.

The chain links TRBV5-1 to TRBJ2-3; 9 bases agree with TRBD2. CDR3 length: 14 residues. The trim removed 4 bases at V and 9 bases at J, leaving 9 bases unmatched. Germline CDR1 reads SGHRS; CDR2 reads YFSETQ. The CDR3: CASSLGTSRGTQYF. The CDR3 DNA follows: TGCGCCAGCAGCCTAGGGACTAGCCGAGGCACGCAGTATTTT.

The V gene is TRBV19, the J gene TRBJ2-3, with TRBD2 matching over 11 bases. In germline, CDR1 is LNHDA, CDR2 SQIVND (reference sequence). CDR3 length: 12 amino acids. Losses at the gene ends were 7 bases for V and 9 bases for J; bases not matched to a gene: 3. CDR3 DNA sequence: TGTGCCAGTATTACTAGCGGGGGCACGCAGTATTTT. Its protein product is CASITSGGTQYF. Together with reference TRBV19 and TRBJ2-3, the CDR3 gives the full variable domain: DGGITQSPKYLFRKEGQNVTLSCEQNLNHDAMYWYRQDPGQGLRLIYYSQIVNDFQKGDIAEGYSVSREKKESFPLTVTSAQKNPTAFYLCASITSGGTQYFGPGTRLTVL.

There are a few counts of this clone. J is TRBJ1-4 and V is TRBV2; 10 nucleotides match TRBD1. The V and J ends lost 2 bases and 7 bases, in that order; junction bases with no gene match: 4. This CDR3 is built from 15 residues. Germline values: CDR1 SNHLY, CDR2 FYNNEI. This CDR3 is CASSELGTGVEKLFF. The CDR3 DNA sequence: TGTGCCAGCAGTGAATTGGGGACAGGGGTTGAAAAACTGTTTTTT.

Only a few counts were recorded for this clone. The V gene is TRBV23-1, the J gene TRBJ2-1; D unresolved. TRBV23-1 has ORF status, its function being uncertain. With 3 bases removed from V and 0 bases from J, the gap between germline ends came to 6 bases. The CDR3 length is 14 residues. The CDR3 reads CASSQRSSYNEQFF. The CDR3 DNA is TGCGCCAGCAGTCAGAGAAGCTCCTACAATGAGCAGTTCTTC.

V usage is TRBV7-8 and J usage is TRBJ2-1; perhaps D is TRBD1 or TRBD2 (5 bases each). There are 14 residues in the CDR3. Trimming shortened V by 1 base and J by 6 bases, and 10 bases separated the two germline ends. CDR1 and CDR2 from the germline V gene are SGHVS and FQNEAQ. The CDR3 loop reads CASSLGGTANEQFF. The DNA of the CDR3 is TGTGCCAGCAGCTTAGGTGGGACGGCCAATGAGCAGTTCTTC. Combining the CDR3 with reference TRBV7-8 and TRBJ2-1 gives the whole variable domain GAGVSQSPRYKVAKRGQDVALRCDPISGHVSLFWYQQALGQGPEFLTYFQNEAQLDKSGLPSDRFFAERPEGSVSTLKIQRTQQEDSAVYLCASSLGGTANEQFFGPGTRLTVL.

V and J are TRBV18 and TRBJ1-6; D may be TRBD1 (5 bases). V lost 0 bases, J lost 9 bases, and 18 bases lay in between. CDR3 size: 17 residues. Germline V gene data show CDR1 as KGHSH and CDR2 as LQKENI. CDR3 nucleotides: TGTGCCAGCTCACCACCGGGATTAGGGGACGGGGTTTCACCCCTCCACTTT. Translating it yields CASSPPGLGDGVSPLHF.

Here the CDR3 reads CASSNSGGEGYTF. CDR3 nucleotide sequence: TGTGCCAGCAGTAACTCAGGGGGGGAAGGCTACACCTTC. This rearrangement joins TRBV11-2 to TRBJ1-2; 7 bases are shared with TRBD1. CDR3 length: 13 residues. V lost 6 bases to trimming and J lost 8 bases; unmatched junction nucleotides: 9. The germline V gene has CDR1 SGHAT and CDR2 FQNNGV.

V usage is TRBV25-1 and J usage is TRBJ1-2; TRBD1 matches at 9 bases. The CDR3 is made up of 16 amino acids. The V gene end was trimmed by 3 bases and the J gene end by 5 bases; junction bases not matched to a gene: 10. The germline CDR1 and CDR2 sequences are MGHDK and SYGVNS. The CDR3: CASSDPGTQGAYGYTF. CDR3 bases: TGTGCCAGCAGTGACCCCGGGACACAGGGGGCGTATGGCTACACCTTC.